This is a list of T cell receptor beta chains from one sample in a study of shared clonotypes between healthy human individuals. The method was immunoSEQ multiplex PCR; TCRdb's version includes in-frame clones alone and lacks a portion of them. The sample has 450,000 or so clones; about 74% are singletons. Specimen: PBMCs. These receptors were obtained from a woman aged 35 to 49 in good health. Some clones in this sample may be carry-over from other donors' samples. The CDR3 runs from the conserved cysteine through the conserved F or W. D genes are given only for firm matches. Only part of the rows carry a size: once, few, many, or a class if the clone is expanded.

cdr3_aa: CASSNGPAREKLFF
cdr3_nt: TGTGCCAGCAGTAACGGACCCGCGCGGGAAAAACTGTTTTTT
v_call: TRBV27
j_call: TRBJ1-4
d_call: -
clone_size: once

cdr3_aa: CASSVDLTSGGYTF
cdr3_nt: TGTGCCAGCAGCGTAGACCTCACCTCCGGGGGCTACACCTTC
v_call: TRBV9
j_call: TRBJ1-2
d_call: -
clone_size: -

cdr3_aa: CASTPGQNYEQYF
cdr3_nt: TGTGCCAGCACTCCGGGACAGAACTACGAGCAGTACTTC
v_call: TRBV6-1
j_call: TRBJ2-7
d_call: TRBD1
clone_size: -

cdr3_aa: CATRPAGSVNTIYF
cdr3_nt: TGTGCTACCCGACCGGCGGGGTCGGTAAACACCATATATTTT
v_call: TRBV6-5
j_call: TRBJ1-3
d_call: -
clone_size: -

cdr3_aa: CASSIISGSGTDTQYF
cdr3_nt: TGTGCCAGTAGTATCATTAGCGGGAGTGGCACAGATACGCAGTATTTT
v_call: TRBV19
j_call: TRBJ2-3
d_call: TRBD2
clone_size: -

cdr3_aa: CASSQTDLLGYEQYF
cdr3_nt: TGTGCCAGCAGCCAAACCGACCTTCTAGGCTACGAGCAGTACTTC
v_call: TRBV5-4
j_call: TRBJ2-7
d_call: -
clone_size: few

cdr3_aa: CASSEDGDTQYF
cdr3_nt: TGTGCCAGCAGTGAAGATGGAGATACGCAGTATTTT
v_call: TRBV6-4
j_call: TRBJ2-3
d_call: -
clone_size: once

cdr3_aa: CASTLTAGRTDTQYF
cdr3_nt: TGTGCCAGTACCCTCACAGCGGGCCGCACAGATACGCAGTATTTT
v_call: TRBV19
j_call: TRBJ2-3
d_call: -
clone_size: many

cdr3_aa: CASSPGLGLAGVTGELFF
cdr3_nt: TGCGCCAGCAGCCCGGGCCTAGGACTAGCGGGAGTCACCGGGGAGCTGTTTTTT
v_call: TRBV4-3
j_call: TRBJ2-2
d_call: TRBD2
clone_size: once

cdr3_aa: CASSSVVFEQYF
cdr3_nt: TGTGCCAGCAGTTCCGTAGTGTTCGAGCAGTACTTC
v_call: TRBV28
j_call: TRBJ2-7
d_call: -
clone_size: -

cdr3_aa: CASSLRGAREQYF
cdr3_nt: TGTGCCAGCAGCCTCCGGGGGGCAAGGGAGCAGTACTTC
v_call: TRBV6-5
j_call: TRBJ2-7
d_call: -
clone_size: -

cdr3_aa: CASSISGSPLDEQYF
cdr3_nt: TGTGCCAGCAGCATTAGCGGGAGCCCGCTCGACGAGCAGTACTTC
v_call: TRBV9
j_call: TRBJ2-7
d_call: TRBD2
clone_size: -

cdr3_aa: CASSWGGTEAFF
cdr3_nt: TGTGCCAGTAGTTGGGGGGGCACTGAAGCTTTCTTT
v_call: TRBV19
j_call: TRBJ1-1
d_call: -
clone_size: -

cdr3_aa: CASRSPGGYEQYF
cdr3_nt: TGTGCCAGCAGGTCCCCGGGAGGGTACGAGCAGTACTTC
v_call: TRBV4-2
j_call: TRBJ2-7
d_call: TRBD2
clone_size: -

cdr3_aa: CASSITTNTEAFF
cdr3_nt: TGTGCCAGTAGTATTACAACGAACACTGAAGCTTTCTTT
v_call: TRBV19
j_call: TRBJ1-1
d_call: -
clone_size: few

cdr3_aa: CSVGGGYEQYF
cdr3_nt: TGCAGCGTTGGAGGCGGCTACGAGCAGTACTTC
v_call: TRBV29-1
j_call: TRBJ2-7
d_call: -
clone_size: -

cdr3_aa: CASSESGGAGWSTDTQYF
cdr3_nt: TGTGCCAGCAGTGAATCGGGTGGGGCAGGGTGGAGCACAGATACGCAGTATTTT
v_call: TRBV25-1
j_call: TRBJ2-3
d_call: -
clone_size: -

cdr3_aa: CAISLDRTTDTQYF
cdr3_nt: TGTGCCATCAGCCTTGACAGGACCACAGATACGCAGTATTTT
v_call: TRBV10-3
j_call: TRBJ2-3
d_call: -
clone_size: -

cdr3_aa: CSVQQGRGADTQYF
cdr3_nt: TGCAGCGTCCAACAGGGGAGGGGAGCAGATACGCAGTATTTT
v_call: TRBV29-1
j_call: TRBJ2-3
d_call: -
clone_size: -

cdr3_aa: CASSSSGRVYEQYF
cdr3_nt: TGTGCCAGCAGTTCTAGCGGGAGGGTCTACGAGCAGTACTTC
v_call: TRBV6-5
j_call: TRBJ2-7
d_call: TRBD2
clone_size: -

cdr3_aa: CAWSFWSAGNTIYF
cdr3_nt: TGTGCCTGGAGCTTTTGGTCGGCTGGAAACACCATATATTTT
v_call: TRBV30
j_call: TRBJ1-3
d_call: -
clone_size: -

cdr3_aa: CASSSGLAGGRDTQYF
cdr3_nt: TGTGCCAGCAGCTCGGGACTAGCGGGAGGGAGGGATACGCAGTATTTT
v_call: TRBV4-2
j_call: TRBJ2-3
d_call: TRBD2
clone_size: few

cdr3_aa: CASSSGLGTGELFF
cdr3_nt: TGTGCCAGCAGCTCAGGGCTGGGCACCGGGGAGCTGTTTTTT
v_call: TRBV7-2
j_call: TRBJ2-2
d_call: -
clone_size: -

cdr3_aa: CASSQRAGVTDTQYF
cdr3_nt: TGCGCCAGCAGCCAAAGAGCGGGAGTCACAGATACGCAGTATTTT
v_call: TRBV4-3
j_call: TRBJ2-3
d_call: TRBD2
clone_size: -

cdr3_aa: CASSVWETQYF
cdr3_nt: TGTGCCAGCAGTGTGTGGGAGACCCAGTACTTC
v_call: TRBV2
j_call: TRBJ2-5
d_call: -
clone_size: few

cdr3_aa: CASSPDRVEQYF
cdr3_nt: TGTGCCAGCTCACCAGATAGGGTCGAGCAGTACTTC
v_call: TRBV18
j_call: TRBJ2-7
d_call: -
clone_size: -

cdr3_aa: CASSLYSGGGTEAFF
cdr3_nt: TGTGCCAGCTCGCTTTATTCCGGGGGAGGCACTGAAGCTTTCTTT
v_call: TRBV2
j_call: TRBJ1-1
d_call: -
clone_size: -